Shown below are 30 T cell receptor beta chains from a single sample sequenced in a study of neurological immune-mediated disorders. Indicated time point: longitudinal time-point 2. TCRdb fed the 5' RACE reads into MiXCR, producing one record per CDR3 protein. The data show tens of thousands of distinct CDR3 sequences, over 4.5% seen once. Sequencing was performed on PBMCs. The receptors stem from a woman aged 60 to 75 with multiple sclerosis.

At least ten counts were recorded for this clonotype. This rearrangement joins TRBV27 to TRBJ2-7; 7 bases align to TRBD2. Per germline, CDR1 MNHEY and CDR2 SMNVEV (reference sequence). Germline trimming cut 6 bases from V and 2 bases from J; bases unmatched to any gene: 7. The CDR3 runs 14 residues. The chain's CDR3 is CASSLDGGAYEQYF. CDR3 coding DNA: TGTGCCAGCAGCCTCGATGGGGGGGCCTACGAGCAGTACTTC.

This clonotype was seen many times. The chain joins TRBV6-5 to TRBJ2-7; 8 bases match TRBD1. There are 15 residues in the CDR3. The ends lost 6 bases at V and 6 bases at J; junction bases unmatched: 13. Per germline, CDR1 MNHEY and CDR2 SVGAGI. This chain's CDR3 is CASRDTTGVHGEQYF. CDR3 sequence (DNA): TGTGCCAGCAGGGACACGACAGGGGTTCATGGCGAGCAGTACTTC.

This clonotype was detected ten times or more. The J gene is TRBJ1-2, the V gene TRBV20-1, with 7 positions matching TRBD1. CDR3 length: 13 amino acids. Germline V lookup: CDR1 DFQATT, CDR2 SNEGSKA (reference sequence). The V segment lost 6 bases and the J segment 6 bases; nucleotides outside the gene matches: 10. CDR3 residues: CSAPGQTLDGYTF. The DNA of the CDR3 is TGCAGTGCCCCGGGACAGACTTTAGATGGCTACACCTTC.

This clonotype was detected many times. V and J are TRBV6-6 and TRBJ1-6; D remains ambiguous. Germline V gives CDR1 MNHNY, CDR2 SVGAGI (reference sequence). Trimming left V 7 bases short and J 7 bases short, with 8 bases between. CDR3 length: 12 residues. The CDR3 sequence: CASTSPNSPLHF. The DNA for the CDR3 is TGTGCCAGCACCTCCCCAAATTCACCCCTCCACTTT.

This clonotype was seen repeatedly, ten times or more. The gene calls are TRBV7-9 and TRBJ1-5; 9 bases map to TRBD1. The CDR3 has 16 residues. V trimming: 5 bases; J trimming: 3 bases; junction bases outside the gene matches: 8. From germline, CDR1 is SEHNR and CDR2 FQNEAQ (reference sequence). The CDR3 region has the DNA TGTGCCAGCAGCACCTCCGGGACAGGGAACAATCAGCCCCAGCATTTT. This gives the protein CASSTSGTGNNQPQHF.

This clonotype was found a few times. The chain employs TRBV7-9 and TRBJ2-5; D might be TRBD1 (5 bases). This CDR3 has 14 amino acids. The V end was cut by 5 bases, the J end by 5 bases, with 15 bases between. Germline loops: CDR1 SEHNR, CDR2 FQNEAQ (reference sequence). The CDR3 loop reads CASSPLAGPETQYF. Here the CDR3 DNA reads TGTGCCAGCAGCCCCTTGGCAGGGCCGGAGACCCAGTACTTC. The variable domain in full, with the rest retrieved from reference TRBV7-9 and TRBJ2-5, is DTGVSQNPRHKITKRGQNVTFRCDPISEHNRLYWYRQTLGQGPEFLTYFQNEAQLEKSRLLSDRFSAERPKGSFSTLEIQRTEQGDSAMYLCASSPLAGPETQYFGPGTRLLVL.

The sample holds many counts of this clonotype. The rearrangement joins TRBV6-5 to TRBJ1-5; D perhaps matches TRBD1 (6 bases). This CDR3 is 17 amino acids long. V dropped 4 bases and J dropped 2 bases, with 18 bases sitting between them. Looked up from germline, CDR1 is MNHEY and CDR2 is SVGAGI. CDR3 sequence (DNA): TGTGCCAGCAGTTCGCTACCGCAACAGGGCCGCAATCAGCCCCAGCATTTT. This encodes CASSSLPQQGRNQPQHF.

This clonotype has at least ten counts. V gene TRBV10-3 combines with J gene TRBJ2-7, with 7 bases matching TRBD2. The CDR3 is 16 residues long. V trimming: 0 bases; J trimming: 1 base; junction bases outside the gene matches: 6. CDR1 and CDR2 from the germline V gene are ENHRY and SYGVKD. In DNA form, the CDR3 reads TGTGCCATCAGTGAGTCGGGAGGAGCGGGATCCTACGAGCAGTACTTC. It is translated as CAISESGGAGSYEQYF.

In this sample, this clonotype turned up many times. The chain combines TRBV20-1 with TRBJ1-1, with D perhaps TRBD1 (6 bases). In germline, CDR1 is DFQATT, CDR2 SNEGSKA (reference sequence). Trimming shortened V by 2 bases and J by 2 bases, and 12 bases separated the two germline ends. The CDR3 runs 14 residues. CDR3 DNA sequence: TGCAGTGCTAGAAAACAGGGACCCAACACTGAAGCTTTCTTT. It specifies CSARKQGPNTEAFF.

The table lists this clonotype with many counts. The V and J genes are TRBV15 and TRBJ2-1; 7 nucleotides agree with TRBD2. V gave up 1 base and J gave up 6 bases; unmatched junction bases: 9. Germline assignment: CDR1 LNHNV and CDR2 YYDKDF (reference sequence). This CDR3 spans 16 amino acids. CDR3 in amino acids: CATSRGGGGGGNEQFF. CDR3 nucleotide sequence: TGTGCCACCAGCAGAGGAGGTGGTGGGGGGGGCAATGAGCAGTTCTTC.

V is TRBV6-6 and J is TRBJ2-7; the match to TRBD1 covers 12 bases. Trimming took 4 bases from V and 5 from J; bases not matched to a gene: 12. The CDR3 runs 17 residues. Per germline, CDR1 MNHNY and CDR2 SVGAGI (reference sequence). The CDR3 protein is CASSLHPPGQGADEQYF. The CDR3 DNA sequence: TGTGCCAGCAGTTTGCACCCCCCGGGACAGGGGGCAGACGAGCAGTACTTC.

This clonotype was seen many times. This chain links TRBV11-2 with TRBJ2-3, with D unresolved. This CDR3 has 12 residues. V was pared by 5 bases and J by 0 bases, with 3 bases between. CDR1 is SGHAT, CDR2 FQNNGV, per germline. The CDR3 is CASSISTDTQYF. CDR3 DNA sequence: TGTGCCAGCAGCATCAGCACAGATACGCAGTATTTT.

This clonotype has a count of ten or more. In nucleotides, the CDR3 is TGTGCCAGCAGTTTCTGGACAGGGTACCCCTACGAGCAGTACTTC. This sequence encodes CASSFWTGYPYEQYF. The V and J genes are TRBV27 and TRBJ2-7; 8 positions match TRBD1. The V gene's germline CDR1 is MNHEY and CDR2 SMNVEV (reference sequence). The V gene end was trimmed by 3 bases and the J gene end by 2 bases; junction bases not matched to a gene: 6. The CDR3 totals 15 residues.

This clonotype was detected many times. At one end the junction does not follow the germline gene, possibly because of a read error. The chain is built from TRBV3-1 and TRBJ2-4, with TRBD2 matching 9 bases. The V gene's germline CDR1 is LGHDT and CDR2 YNNKEL (reference sequence). This CDR3 has 13 residues. The CDR3 loop reads CASSQARLADQHF. CDR3 sequence (DNA): TGTGCCAGCAGCCAAGCCCGACTAGCGGATCAGCACTTC. Filled out from reference TRBV3-1 and TRBJ2-4, the complete variable domain reads DTAVSQTPKYLVTQMGNDKSIKCEQNLGHDTMYWYKQDSKKFLKIMFSYNNKELIINETVPNRFSPKSPDKAHLNLHINSLELGDSAVYFCASSQARLADQHFGAGTRLSVL.

V gene TRBV3-1 combines with J gene TRBJ1-3; D call uncertain. This CDR3 contains 17 residues. Germline CDR1 reads LGHDT; CDR2 reads YNNKEL (reference sequence). The V and J ends lost 1 base and 0 bases respectively, with 13 bases between them. CDR3 amino acids: CASSQARQGPSGNTIYF. The CDR3 DNA sequence: TGTGCCAGCAGCCAAGCCCGCCAAGGCCCCTCTGGAAACACCATATATTTT.

This clonotype has just a few counts. The chain carries TRBV12-5 and TRBJ1-2; TRBD1 agrees at 10 bases. Unmatched junction bases numbered 12, after V lost 7 bases and J lost 7 bases. CDR1 is LGHNT, CDR2 FRNRAP, per germline. CDR3 length: 15 residues. CDR3 loop: CASALQDRGLRGYTF. In DNA, the CDR3 is TGTGCTAGTGCCCTCCAGGACAGGGGGTTACGTGGCTACACCTTC. Using reference TRBV12-5 and TRBJ1-2 for the parts outside the CDR3, the full variable domain is DARVTQTPRHKVTEMGQEVTMRCQPILGHNTVFWYRQTMMQGLELLAYFRNRAPLDDSGMPKDRFSAEMPDATLATLKIQPSEPRDSAVYFCASALQDRGLRGYTFGSGTRLTVV.

The sample holds many counts of this clonotype. This chain connects TRBV20-1 to TRBJ2-2, with 8 bases that match TRBD2. With 3 bases clipped from V and 2 bases from J, the junction kept 5 bases outside the gene matches. Germline V gene lookup returns CDR1 DFQATT and CDR2 SNEGSKA (reference sequence). The CDR3 is made up of 15 amino acids. This CDR3 is CSARKAGANTGELFF. Written as DNA, the CDR3 is TGCAGTGCTAGGAAAGCGGGGGCAAACACCGGGGAGCTGTTTTTT.

This clonotype was recorded at least ten times. This chain links TRBV6-5 with TRBJ1-6, with D perhaps matching TRBD1 (6 bases). The length of the CDR3 is 14 residues. Germline-derived CDR1 and CDR2 are MNHEY and SVGAGI. V lost 4 bases, J lost 5 bases, and 9 bases lay in between. DNA for the CDR3: TGTGCCAGCAGTTTAGGGGGTAATAATTCACCCCTCCACTTT. Amino acids: CASSLGGNNSPLHF.

This clonotype was observed many times. The gene calls are TRBV5-1 and TRBJ2-5, with D maybe TRBD1 (5 bases). The CDR3 sequence is 15 residues long. The germline gives CDR1 SGHRS, CDR2 YFSETQ. The V gene lost 1 base and the J gene lost 3 bases, with 13 bases spanning the gap. The CDR3 coding sequence is TGCGCCAGCAGCTTGTACCCAGGGCCGAAAGAGACCCAGTACTTC. The encoded protein is CASSLYPGPKETQYF. The full variable domain, completed using reference TRBV5-1 and TRBJ2-5, is KAGVTQTPRYLIKTRGQQVTLSCSPISGHRSVSWYQQTPGQGLQFLFEYFSETQRNKGNFPGRFSGRQFSNSRSEMNVSTLELGDSALYLCASSLYPGPKETQYFGPGTRLLVL.

With regard to this clonotype: With a much larger clone just one base away, this may be a read error. This chain links TRBV20-1 with TRBJ2-5; maybe TRBD2 (5 bases). Germline-derived CDR1 and CDR2 are DFQATT and SNEGSKA (reference sequence). V was cut by 6 bases and J by 13 bases, with 15 bases left in between. There are 10 residues in the CDR3. Written as DNA, the CDR3 is TGCAGTGCCTCGGCGGAGGACCGGTACTTC. Its protein product is CSASAEDRYF.

This clonotype was observed at least ten times. The V gene is TRBV18, the J gene TRBJ1-2; TRBD1 might be the D (5 bases). This CDR3 spans 14 amino acids. The germline V gene encodes CDR1 KGHSH and CDR2 LQKENI. The V and J ends lost 7 bases and 0 bases respectively, with 12 bases between them. The CDR3 DNA reads TGTGCCAGCTTACCGGGACGCACTAACTATGGCTACACCTTC. Protein sequence: CASLPGRTNYGYTF.

The sample holds many counts of this clonotype. CDR3 in DNA: TGTGCCAGCAGCTTGTCTGGTGAGCAGTTCTTC. This translates into CASSLSGEQFF. The rearrangement uses TRBV7-9 and TRBJ2-1; D uncertain. V was shortened by 3 bases and J by 9 bases, with 6 bases between the two germline ends. Germline V gives CDR1 SEHNR, CDR2 FQNEAQ (reference sequence). The CDR3 covers 11 residues.

Ten or more counts support this clonotype. This chain uses TRBV12-3 or TRBV12-4 with TRBJ2-7, with TRBD1 matching over 7 bases. The CDR3 has 12 amino acids. The trim removed 8 bases at V and 5 bases at J, leaving 6 bases unmatched. CDR3 nucleotides: TGTGCCAGCCAGACAGGGTACCACGAGCAGTACTTC. Its protein product is CASQTGYHEQYF.

This clonotype was seen many times. This sequence joins TRBV6-5 and TRBJ1-5; D is perhaps TRBD1 (5 bases). V was clipped by 5 bases and J by 3 bases, with 17 bases between them. CDR1 is MNHEY and CDR2 is SVGAGI in the germline V gene. The CDR3 is 16 amino acids. The CDR3 DNA sequence: TGTGCCAGCAGTCGGGACGTTCCCCACTTCAATCAGCCCCAGCATTTT. Translated, it gives CASSRDVPHFNQPQHF.

This clonotype was detected many times. The V gene is TRBV6-5, the J gene TRBJ2-1; 10 positions agree with TRBD1. CDR3 length: 15 amino acids. The germline V gene encodes CDR1 MNHEY and CDR2 SVGAGI. After removal of 6 bases from V and 5 bases from J, the junction contained 7 bases not matched to a gene. CDR3 bases: TGTGCCAGCAGCCCAGACAGGGGGCGGAACAATGAGCAGTTCTTC. This gives the protein CASSPDRGRNNEQFF.

This clonotype appeared a few times. The V call is TRBV24-1, the J call TRBJ1-2, with 7 nucleotides matching TRBD1. Per the germline V gene, CDR1 is KGHDR and CDR2 is SFDVKD. The CDR3 spans 14 residues. The V and J ends lost 4 bases and 7 bases, in that order; junction bases with no gene match: 8. The CDR3 here is CATSDHPTGFGYTF. CDR3 coding DNA: TGTGCCACCAGTGACCATCCGACAGGGTTTGGCTACACCTTC.

This clonotype was seen at least ten times. This sequence joins TRBV21-1 and TRBJ2-7; the table calls TRBD1, which could not be checked here. TRBV21-1 is termed a pseudogene. This CDR3 has 16 amino acids. This CDR3 reads CASSKPRGTGWYEQYF. The CDR3 DNA reads TGTGCCAGCAGCAAACCTCGTGGGACAGGGTGGTACGAGCAGTACTTC.

In its sample, this clonotype was seen many times. The CDR3 is CASRRDRDGYTF. CDR3 sequence (DNA): TGTGCCAGCAGGCGGGACAGGGACGGCTACACCTTC. V and J are TRBV6-6 and TRBJ1-2; TRBD1 agrees at 9 bases. J was trimmed by 8 bases and V by 6 bases; bases with no gene match: 4. CDR3 size: 12 residues. Germline lookup yields CDR1 MNHNY and CDR2 SVGAGI (reference sequence).

This clonotype was counted ten times or more. V usage is TRBV7-8 and J usage is TRBJ1-5; D gene ambiguous. V was pared by 2 bases and J by 7 bases, with 9 bases between. The CDR3 is 13 residues long. CDR1 and CDR2 (germline): SGHVS, FQNEAQ. The chain's CDR3 is CASSLTTGQPQHF. The DNA for the CDR3 is TGTGCCAGCAGCTTAACGACGGGGCAGCCCCAGCATTTT.

This clonotype has at least ten counts. The chain joins TRBV14 to TRBJ1-4; TRBD1 aligns across 7 bases. J lost 7 bases, V lost 1 base, and 6 bases had no gene match. This CDR3 has 15 amino acids. Germline assignment: CDR1 SGHDN and CDR2 FVKESK. CDR3 loop: CASSQGHRGVEKLFF. The CDR3 DNA is TGTGCCAGCAGCCAAGGCCACAGGGGTGTTGAAAAACTGTTTTTT.